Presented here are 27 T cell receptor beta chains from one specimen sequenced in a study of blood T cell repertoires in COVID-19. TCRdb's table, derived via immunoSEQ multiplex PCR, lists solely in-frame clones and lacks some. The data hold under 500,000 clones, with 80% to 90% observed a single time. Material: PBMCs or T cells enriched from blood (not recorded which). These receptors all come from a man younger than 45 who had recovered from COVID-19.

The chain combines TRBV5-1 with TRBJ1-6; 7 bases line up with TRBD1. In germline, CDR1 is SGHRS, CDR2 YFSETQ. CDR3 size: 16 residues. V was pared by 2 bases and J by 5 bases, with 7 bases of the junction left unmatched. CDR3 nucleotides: TGCGCCAGCAGCTTTACAGGGGTCGAGGATAATTCACCCCTCCACTTT. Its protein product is CASSFTGVEDNSPLHF.

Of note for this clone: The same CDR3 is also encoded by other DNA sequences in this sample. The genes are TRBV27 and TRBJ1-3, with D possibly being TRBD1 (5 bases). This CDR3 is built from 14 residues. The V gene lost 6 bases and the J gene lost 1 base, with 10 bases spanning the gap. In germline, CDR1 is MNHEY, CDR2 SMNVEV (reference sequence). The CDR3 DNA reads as TGTGCCAGCAGCCTAACAGGATCTGGAAACACCATATATTTT. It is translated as CASSLTGSGNTIYF.

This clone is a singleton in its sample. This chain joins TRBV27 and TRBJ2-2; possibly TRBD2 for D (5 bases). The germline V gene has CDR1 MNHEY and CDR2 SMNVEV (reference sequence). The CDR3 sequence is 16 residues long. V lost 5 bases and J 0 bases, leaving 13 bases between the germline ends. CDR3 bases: TGTGCCAGCAGTCGTGGACTTTACGCGAACACCGGGGAGCTGTTTTTT. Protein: CASSRGLYANTGELFF.

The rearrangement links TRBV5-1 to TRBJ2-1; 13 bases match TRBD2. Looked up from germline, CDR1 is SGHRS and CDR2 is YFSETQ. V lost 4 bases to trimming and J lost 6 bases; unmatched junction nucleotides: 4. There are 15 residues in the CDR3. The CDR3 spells CASSLLAGGPNEQFF. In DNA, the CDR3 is TGCGCCAGCAGCCTACTAGCGGGAGGGCCCAATGAGCAGTTCTTC.

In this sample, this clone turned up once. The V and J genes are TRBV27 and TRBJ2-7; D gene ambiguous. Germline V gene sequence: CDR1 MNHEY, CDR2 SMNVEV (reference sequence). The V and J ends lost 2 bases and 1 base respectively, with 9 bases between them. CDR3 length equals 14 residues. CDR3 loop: CASSLSPPSYEQYF. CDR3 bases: TGTGCCAGCAGTTTAAGCCCGCCTTCCTACGAGCAGTACTTC.

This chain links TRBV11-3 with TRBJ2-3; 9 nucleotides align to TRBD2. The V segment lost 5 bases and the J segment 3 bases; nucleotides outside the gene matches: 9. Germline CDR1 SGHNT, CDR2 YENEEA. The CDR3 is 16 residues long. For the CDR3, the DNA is TGTGCCAGCAGCCTCGGACTAGCGCCTCTTACAGATACGCAGTATTTT. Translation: CASSLGLAPLTDTQYF.

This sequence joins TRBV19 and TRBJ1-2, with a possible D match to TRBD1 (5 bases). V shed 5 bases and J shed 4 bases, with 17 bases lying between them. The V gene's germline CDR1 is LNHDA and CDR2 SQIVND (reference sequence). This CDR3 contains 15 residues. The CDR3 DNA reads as TGTGCCAGTAGTTTAGGGGACCGGGAGACCTATGGCTACACCTTC. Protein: CASSLGDRETYGYTF.

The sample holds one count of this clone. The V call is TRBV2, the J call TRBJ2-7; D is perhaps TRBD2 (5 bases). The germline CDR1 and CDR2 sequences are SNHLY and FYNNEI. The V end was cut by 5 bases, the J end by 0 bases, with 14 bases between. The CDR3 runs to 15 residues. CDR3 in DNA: TGTGCCAGCAGTCCACTCGGGGAAAGCTCCTACGAGCAGTACTTC. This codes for CASSPLGESSYEQYF.

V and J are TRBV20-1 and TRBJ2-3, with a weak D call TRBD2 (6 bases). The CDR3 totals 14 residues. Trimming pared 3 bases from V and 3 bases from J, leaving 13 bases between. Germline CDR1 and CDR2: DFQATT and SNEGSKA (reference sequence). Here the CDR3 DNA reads TGCAGTGCTAGTGACGGGAGCGGGACAGATACGCAGTATTTT. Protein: CSASDGSGTDTQYF.

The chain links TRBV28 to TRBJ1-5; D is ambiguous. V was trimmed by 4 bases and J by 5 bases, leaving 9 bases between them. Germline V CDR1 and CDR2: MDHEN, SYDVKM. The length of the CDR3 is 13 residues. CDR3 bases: TGTGCCAGCAGTTACCGAACACATCAGCCCCAGCATTTT. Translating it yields CASSYRTHQPQHF.

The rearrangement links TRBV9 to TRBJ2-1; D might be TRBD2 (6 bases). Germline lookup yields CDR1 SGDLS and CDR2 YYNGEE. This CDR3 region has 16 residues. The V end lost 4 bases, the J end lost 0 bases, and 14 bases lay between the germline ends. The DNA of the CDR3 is TGTGCCAGCAGCCTGGACTATTTGAGCTCCTACAATGAGCAGTTCTTC. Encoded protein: CASSLDYLSSYNEQFF. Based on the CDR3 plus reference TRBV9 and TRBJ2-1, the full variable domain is DSGVTQTPKHLITATGQRVTLRCSPRSGDLSVYWYQQSLDQGLQFLIQYYNGEERAKGNILERFSAQQFPDLHSELNLSSLELGDSALYFCASSLDYLSSYNEQFFGPGTRLTVL.

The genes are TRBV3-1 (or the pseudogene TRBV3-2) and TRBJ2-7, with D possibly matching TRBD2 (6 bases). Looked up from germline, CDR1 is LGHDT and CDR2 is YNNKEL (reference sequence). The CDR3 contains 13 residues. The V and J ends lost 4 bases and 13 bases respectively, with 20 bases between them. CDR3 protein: CASSPRLGVSEYF. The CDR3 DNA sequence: TGTGCCAGCAGCCCCAGACTAGGGGTATCAGAATACTTC.

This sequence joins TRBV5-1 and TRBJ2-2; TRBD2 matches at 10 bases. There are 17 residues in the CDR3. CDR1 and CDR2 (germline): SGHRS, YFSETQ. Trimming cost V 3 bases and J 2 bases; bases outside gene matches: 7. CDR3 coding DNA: TGCGCCAGCAGCTCTCAAGCGGGAGGGTCCAACACCGGGGAGCTGTTTTTT. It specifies CASSSQAGGSNTGELFF.

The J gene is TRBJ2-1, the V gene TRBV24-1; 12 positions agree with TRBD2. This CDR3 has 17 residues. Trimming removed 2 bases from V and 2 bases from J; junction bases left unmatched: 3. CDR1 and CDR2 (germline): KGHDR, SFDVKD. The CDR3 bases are TGTGCCACCAGTGATTGGACTAGCGGGACTGCCTACAATGAGCAGTTCTTC. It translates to CATSDWTSGTAYNEQFF.

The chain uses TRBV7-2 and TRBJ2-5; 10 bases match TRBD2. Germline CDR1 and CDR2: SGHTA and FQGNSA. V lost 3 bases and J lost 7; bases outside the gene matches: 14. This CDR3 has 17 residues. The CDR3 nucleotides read TGTGCCAGCAGCTTCAAACTAGCGGGGTCGTCGTTGCGGACCCAGTACTTC. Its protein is CASSFKLAGSSLRTQYF.

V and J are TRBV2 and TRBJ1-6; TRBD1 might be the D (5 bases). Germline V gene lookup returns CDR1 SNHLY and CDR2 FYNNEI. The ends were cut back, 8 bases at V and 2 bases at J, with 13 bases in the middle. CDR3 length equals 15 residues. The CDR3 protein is CASRRGIPYNSPLHF. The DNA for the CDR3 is TGTGCCAGCCGCCGGGGGATCCCCTATAATTCACCCCTCCACTTT.

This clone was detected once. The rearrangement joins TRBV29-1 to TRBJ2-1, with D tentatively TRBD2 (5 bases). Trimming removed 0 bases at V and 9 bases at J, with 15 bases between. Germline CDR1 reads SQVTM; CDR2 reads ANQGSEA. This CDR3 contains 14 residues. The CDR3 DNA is TGCAGCGTTGAAGATAGGGTTGAGGGCATTGAGCAGTTCTTC. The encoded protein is CSVEDRVEGIEQFF.

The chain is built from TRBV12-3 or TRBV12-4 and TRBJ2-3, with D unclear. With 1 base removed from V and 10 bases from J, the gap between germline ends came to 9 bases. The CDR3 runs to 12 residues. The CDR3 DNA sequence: TGTGCCAGCAGTTTAGGTCAGAACCCGCAGTATTTT. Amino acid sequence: CASSLGQNPQYF.

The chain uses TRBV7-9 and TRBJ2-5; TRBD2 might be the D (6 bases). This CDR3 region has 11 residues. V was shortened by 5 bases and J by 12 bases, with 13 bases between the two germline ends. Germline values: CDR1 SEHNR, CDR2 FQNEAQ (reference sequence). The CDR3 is CASSAPGLEYF. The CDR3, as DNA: TGTGCCAGCAGCGCCCCGGGACTTGAGTACTTC.

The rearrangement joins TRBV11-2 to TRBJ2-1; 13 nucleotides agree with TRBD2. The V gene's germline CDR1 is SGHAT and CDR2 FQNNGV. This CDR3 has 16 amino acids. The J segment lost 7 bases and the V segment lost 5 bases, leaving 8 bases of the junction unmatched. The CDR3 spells CASSLPGTSGTNEQFF. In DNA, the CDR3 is TGTGCCAGCAGCCTCCCCGGGACTAGCGGGACTAATGAGCAGTTCTTC.

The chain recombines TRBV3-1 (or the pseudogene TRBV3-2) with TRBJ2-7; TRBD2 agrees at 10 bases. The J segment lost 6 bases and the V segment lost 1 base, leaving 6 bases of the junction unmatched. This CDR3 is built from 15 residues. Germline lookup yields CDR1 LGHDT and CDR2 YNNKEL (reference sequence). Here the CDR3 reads CASSQVAGGRSEQYF. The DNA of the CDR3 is TGTGCCAGCAGCCAAGTAGCGGGAGGCCGTTCCGAGCAGTACTTC.

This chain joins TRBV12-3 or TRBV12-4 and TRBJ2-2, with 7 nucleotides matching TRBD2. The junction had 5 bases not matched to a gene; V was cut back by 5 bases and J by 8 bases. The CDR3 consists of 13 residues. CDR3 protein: CASSHGLVGELFF. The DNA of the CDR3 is TGTGCCAGCAGTCATGGACTAGTTGGGGAGCTGTTTTTT.

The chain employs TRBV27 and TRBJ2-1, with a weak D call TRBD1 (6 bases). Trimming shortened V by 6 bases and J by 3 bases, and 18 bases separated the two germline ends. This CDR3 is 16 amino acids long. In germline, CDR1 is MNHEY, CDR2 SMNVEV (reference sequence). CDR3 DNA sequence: TGTGCCAGCAGGCCAGGCCTGGGACAAATCTACAATGAGCAGTTCTTC. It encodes CASRPGLGQIYNEQFF.

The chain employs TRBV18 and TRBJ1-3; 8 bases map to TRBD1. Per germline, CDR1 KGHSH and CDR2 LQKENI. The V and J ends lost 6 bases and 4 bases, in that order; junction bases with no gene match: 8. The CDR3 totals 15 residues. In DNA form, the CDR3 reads TGTGCCAGCTCCCGACAGGGGACGGAGGGAAACACCATATATTTT. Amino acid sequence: CASSRQGTEGNTIYF.

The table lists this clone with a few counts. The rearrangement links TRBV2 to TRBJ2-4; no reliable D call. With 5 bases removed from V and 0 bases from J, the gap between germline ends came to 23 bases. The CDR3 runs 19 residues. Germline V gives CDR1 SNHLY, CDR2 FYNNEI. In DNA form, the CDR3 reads TGTGCCAGCAGTCCGAAATTAACAGACCTTTTCATAGCCAAAAACATTCAGTACTTC. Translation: CASSPKLTDLFIAKNIQYF.

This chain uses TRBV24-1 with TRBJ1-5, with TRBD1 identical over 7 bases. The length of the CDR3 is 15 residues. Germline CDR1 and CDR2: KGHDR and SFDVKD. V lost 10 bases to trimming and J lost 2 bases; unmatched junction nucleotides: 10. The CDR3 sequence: CATQDRTLGNQPQHF. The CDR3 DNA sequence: TGTGCCACACAGGACAGGACATTAGGCAATCAGCCCCAGCATTTT.

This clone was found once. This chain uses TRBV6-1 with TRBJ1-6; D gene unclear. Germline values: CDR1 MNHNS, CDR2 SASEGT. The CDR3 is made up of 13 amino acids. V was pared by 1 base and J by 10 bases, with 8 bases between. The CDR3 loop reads CASSEVSVSPLHF. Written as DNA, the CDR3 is TGTGCCAGCAGTGAAGTTAGTGTGTCACCCCTCCACTTT.